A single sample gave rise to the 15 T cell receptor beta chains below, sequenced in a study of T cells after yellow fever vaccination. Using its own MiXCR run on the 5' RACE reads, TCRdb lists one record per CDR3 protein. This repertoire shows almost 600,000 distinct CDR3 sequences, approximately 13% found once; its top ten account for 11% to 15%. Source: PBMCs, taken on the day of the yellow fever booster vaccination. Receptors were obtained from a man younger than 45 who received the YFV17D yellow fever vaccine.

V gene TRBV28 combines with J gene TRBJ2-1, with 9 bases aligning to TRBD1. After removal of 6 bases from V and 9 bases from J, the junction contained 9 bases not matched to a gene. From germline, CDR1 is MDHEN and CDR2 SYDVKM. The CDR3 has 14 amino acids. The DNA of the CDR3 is TGTGCCAGCAGCTGGGACAGGGTTGATAGTGAGCAGTTCTTC. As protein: CASSWDRVDSEQFF.

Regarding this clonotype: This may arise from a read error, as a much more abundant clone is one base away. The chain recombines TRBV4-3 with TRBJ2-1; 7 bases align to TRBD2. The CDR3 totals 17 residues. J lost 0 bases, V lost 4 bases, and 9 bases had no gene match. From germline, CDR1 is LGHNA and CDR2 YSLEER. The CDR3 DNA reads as TGCGCCAGCAGCCGAGATGCAAGCGGGAACTCCTACAATGAGCAGTTCTTC. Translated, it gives CASSRDASGNSYNEQFF.

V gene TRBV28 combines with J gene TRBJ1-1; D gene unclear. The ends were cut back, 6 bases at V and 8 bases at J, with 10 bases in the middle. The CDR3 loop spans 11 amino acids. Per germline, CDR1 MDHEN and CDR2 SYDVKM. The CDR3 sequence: CASSSLREAFF. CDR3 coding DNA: TGTGCCAGCAGCAGTCTCCGGGAAGCTTTCTTT.

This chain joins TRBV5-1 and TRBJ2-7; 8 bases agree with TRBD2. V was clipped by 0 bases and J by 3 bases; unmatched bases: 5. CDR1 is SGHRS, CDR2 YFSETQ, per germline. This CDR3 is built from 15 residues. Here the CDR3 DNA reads TGCGCCAGCAGCTTGGTAGTAGCGGGAAACTACGAGCAGTACTTC. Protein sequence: CASSLVVAGNYEQYF.

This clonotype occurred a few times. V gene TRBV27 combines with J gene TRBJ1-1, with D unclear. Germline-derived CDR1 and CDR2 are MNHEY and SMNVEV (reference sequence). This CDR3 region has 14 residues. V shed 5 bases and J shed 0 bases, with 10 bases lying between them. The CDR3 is CASSTPELNTEAFF. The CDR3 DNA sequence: TGTGCCAGCAGTACCCCGGAGTTGAACACTGAAGCTTTCTTT.

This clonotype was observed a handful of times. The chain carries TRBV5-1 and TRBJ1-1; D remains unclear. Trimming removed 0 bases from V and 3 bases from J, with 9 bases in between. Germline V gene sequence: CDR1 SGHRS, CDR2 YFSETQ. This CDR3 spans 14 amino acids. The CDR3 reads CASSLAASYTEAFF. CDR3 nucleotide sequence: TGCGCCAGCAGCTTGGCGGCCAGCTACACTGAAGCTTTCTTT.

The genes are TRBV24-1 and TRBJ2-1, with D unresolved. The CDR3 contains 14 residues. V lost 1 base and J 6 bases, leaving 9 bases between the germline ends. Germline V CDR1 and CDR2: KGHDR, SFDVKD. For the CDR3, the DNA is TGTGCCACCAGTGATTTTAGGCAAGTCAATGAGCAGTTCTTC. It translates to CATSDFRQVNEQFF.

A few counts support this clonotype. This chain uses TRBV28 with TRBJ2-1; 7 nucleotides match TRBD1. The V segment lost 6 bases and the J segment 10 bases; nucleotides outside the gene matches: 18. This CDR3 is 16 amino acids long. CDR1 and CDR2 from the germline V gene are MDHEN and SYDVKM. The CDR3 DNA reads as TGTGCCAGCAGAAAAGCCGGGACAGCCCAATTCGACGAGCAGTTCTTC. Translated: CASRKAGTAQFDEQFF.

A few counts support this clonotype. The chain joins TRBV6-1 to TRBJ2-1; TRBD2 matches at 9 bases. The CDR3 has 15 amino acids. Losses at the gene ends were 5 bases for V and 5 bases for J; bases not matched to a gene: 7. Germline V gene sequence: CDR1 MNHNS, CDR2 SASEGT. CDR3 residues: CASSTGIAGDNEQFF. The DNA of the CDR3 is TGTGCCAGCAGTACGGGTATAGCGGGGGACAATGAGCAGTTCTTC.

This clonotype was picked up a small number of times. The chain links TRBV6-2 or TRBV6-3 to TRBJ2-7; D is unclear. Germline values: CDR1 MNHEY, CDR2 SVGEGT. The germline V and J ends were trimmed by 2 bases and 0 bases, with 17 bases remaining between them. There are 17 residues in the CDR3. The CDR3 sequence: CASSYPSVGYVSYEQYF. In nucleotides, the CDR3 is TGTGCCAGCAGTTACCCAAGTGTGGGGTATGTCTCCTACGAGCAGTACTTC.

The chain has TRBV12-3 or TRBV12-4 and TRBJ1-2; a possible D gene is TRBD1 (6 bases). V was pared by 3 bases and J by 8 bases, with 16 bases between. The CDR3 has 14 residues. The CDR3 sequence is CASSFGQHLGGYTF. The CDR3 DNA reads TGTGCCAGCAGTTTCGGACAGCACCTTGGAGGCTACACCTTC.

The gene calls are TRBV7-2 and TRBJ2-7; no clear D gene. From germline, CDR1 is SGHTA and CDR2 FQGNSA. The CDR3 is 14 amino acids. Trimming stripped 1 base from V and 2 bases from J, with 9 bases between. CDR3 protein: CASSLEGNPYEQYF. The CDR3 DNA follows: TGTGCCAGCAGCTTAGAAGGCAACCCCTACGAGCAGTACTTC.

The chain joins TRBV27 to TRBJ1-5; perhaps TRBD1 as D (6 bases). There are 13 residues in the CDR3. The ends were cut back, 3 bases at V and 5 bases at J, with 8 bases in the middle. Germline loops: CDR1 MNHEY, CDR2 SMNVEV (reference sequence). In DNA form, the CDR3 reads TGTGCCAGCAGTTTCGGGGGGCATCAGCCCCAGCATTTT. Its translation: CASSFGGHQPQHF.

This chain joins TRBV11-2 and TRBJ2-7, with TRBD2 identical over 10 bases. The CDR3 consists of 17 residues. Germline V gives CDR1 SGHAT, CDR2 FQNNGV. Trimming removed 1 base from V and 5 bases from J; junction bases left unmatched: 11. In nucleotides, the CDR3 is TGTGCCAGCAGCTTAGGTCGAACTAGCGGGACATACCACGAGCAGTACTTC. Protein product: CASSLGRTSGTYHEQYF.

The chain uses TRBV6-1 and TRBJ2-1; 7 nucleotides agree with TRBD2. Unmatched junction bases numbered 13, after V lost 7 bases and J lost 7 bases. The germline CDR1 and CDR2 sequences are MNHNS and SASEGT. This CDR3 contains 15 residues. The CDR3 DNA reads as TGTGCCAGCACCCCTCGAGGGAGGGGCTCAAATGAGCAGTTCTTC. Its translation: CASTPRGRGSNEQFF.